This TCR beta chain was sequenced in a study of CD8 T cells in Susac syndrome. Whole-study results and caveats: It was acknowledged in the study that its TCR sequencing and HLA analysis involved a relatively small number of individuals.

Per the germline V gene, CDR1 is SGHTA and CDR2 is FQGNSA. The V end was cut by 5 bases, the J end by 6 bases, with 16 bases between. CDR3 length: 14 residues. A word on this clonotype: Its target is unknown.

TCR beta sequencing was performed on blood CD8+ and CD4+ T cells. Negative isolation was used for CD8+ and CD4+ T cells, and FACS enrichment was applied to TEMRA cells. Random-hexamer reverse transcription was applied to about 0.5 to 1 ug RNA. The amplification used immunoSEQ multiplex PCR on TCR beta CDR3; it spanned 54 Vbeta and 13 Jbeta. TCRdb reprocessed the immunoSEQ multiplex PCR reads with MiXCR, giving one entry per CDR3 protein. Of some 300,000 distinct CDR3 sequences listed, 85% are singletons. The TCR originated in a human donor with multiple sclerosis. The V and J genes are TRBV7-2 and TRBJ1-2; D may be TRBD1 (6 bases). The sequencing sample was made of CD8+ T cells from PBMCs. The CDR3 sequence is CASSPGAAWHGYTF. The DNA of the CDR3 is TGTGCCAGCAGCCCGGGGGCGGCCTGGCATGGCTACACCTTC.